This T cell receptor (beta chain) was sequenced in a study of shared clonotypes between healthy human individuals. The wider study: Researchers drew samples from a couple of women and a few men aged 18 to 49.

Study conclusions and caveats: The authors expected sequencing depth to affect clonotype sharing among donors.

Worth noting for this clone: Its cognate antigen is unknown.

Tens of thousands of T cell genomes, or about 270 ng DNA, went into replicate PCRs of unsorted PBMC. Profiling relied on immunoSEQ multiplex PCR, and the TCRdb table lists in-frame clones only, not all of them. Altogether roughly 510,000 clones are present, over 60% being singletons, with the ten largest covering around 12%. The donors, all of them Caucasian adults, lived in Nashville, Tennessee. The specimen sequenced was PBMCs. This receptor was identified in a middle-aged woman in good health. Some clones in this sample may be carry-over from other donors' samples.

This CDR3 is CASSEALGGGRTSTDTQYF. The CDR3, as DNA: TGTGCCAGCAGTGAAGCGCTGGGGGGAGGCCGCACTAGCACAGATACGCAGTATTTT. The chain links TRBV2 to TRBJ2-3; D is possibly TRBD2 (6 bases). V lost 0 bases and J 0 bases, leaving 19 bases between the germline ends. This CDR3 comprises 19 residues. In germline, CDR1 is SNHLY, CDR2 FYNNEI. Full variable domain (missing parts from reference TRBV2 and TRBJ2-3): EPEVTQTPSHQVTQMGQEVILRCVPISNHLYFYWYRQILGQKVEFLVSFYNNEISEKSEIFDDQFSVERPDGSNFTLKIRSTKLEDSAMYFCASSEALGGGRTSTDTQYFGPGTRLTVL.